Listed below are T cell receptor beta chains from one sample, sequenced in a study of OX40 agonist ivuxolimab in advanced cancers. Using immunoSEQ multiplex PCR, the repertoire was profiled, and TCRdb retains in-frame clones only, with some absent. Of nearly 20,000 clones in the sample, about 83% are singletons; the top ten hold less than 25%. This specimen was CD4+ or CD8+ T cells sorted from blood, taken in a trial of the OX40 agonist ivuxolimab. Every receptor here comes from an adult with an advanced solid tumor such as melanoma, head and neck, liver or kidney cancer. Both conserved end residues are part of each CDR3. Fields, in order: D gene, clone size, V gene, J gene, CDR3 DNA, CDR3 protein. A D gene is named only where the DNA matches it firmly. Not every row has a clone size; where given, it reads once, few, many or a size class.

D: -
size: -
V: TRBV4-2
J: TRBJ2-1
DNA: TGTGCCAGCAGCCAAGACCAAACGGAACCCTACAATGAGCAGTTCTTC
CDR3: CASSQDQTEPYNEQFF

D: -
size: large
V: TRBV7-9
J: TRBJ2-1
DNA: TGTGCCAGCAGCTCAGGTAATAATGAGCAGTTCTTC
CDR3: CASSSGNNEQFF

D: TRBD2
size: -
V: TRBV27
J: TRBJ2-1
DNA: TGTGCCAGCAGTCTCACCCACCTGGCGGGAGGCCCTTCCTACAATGAGCAGTTCTTC
CDR3: CASSLTHLAGGPSYNEQFF

D: TRBD2
size: once
V: TRBV6-5
J: TRBJ2-7
DNA: TGTGCCAGCAGTCGGACTAGTGGGGTCTCCTACGAGCAGTACTTC
CDR3: CASSRTSGVSYEQYF

D: TRBD1
size: -
V: TRBV9
J: TRBJ2-5
DNA: TGTGCCAGCAGCCTCACCGGGACAGGGCAAGAGACCCAGTACTTC
CDR3: CASSLTGTGQETQYF

D: TRBD2
size: -
V: TRBV4-3
J: TRBJ2-1
DNA: TGCGCCAGCAGCCAGCTAGCGGGAGGGCTCAATGAGCAGTTCTTC
CDR3: CASSQLAGGLNEQFF

D: TRBD1
size: -
V: TRBV7-6
J: TRBJ2-7
DNA: TGTGCCAGCAGCTCGAACCCGGGACAGGGCTACGAGCAGTACTTC
CDR3: CASSSNPGQGYEQYF

D: TRBD2
size: -
V: TRBV11-2
J: TRBJ2-5
DNA: TGTGCCAGCAGCTCACTAGCGGTAACCCAAGAGACCCAGTACTTC
CDR3: CASSSLAVTQETQYF

D: -
size: -
V: TRBV6-5
J: TRBJ2-2
DNA: TGTGCCAGCAGTTGGGATGGCAGGGGGAACACCGGGGAGCTGTTTTTT
CDR3: CASSWDGRGNTGELFF

D: -
size: few
V: TRBV28
J: TRBJ1-2
DNA: TGTGCCAGCACCCCTATAGGGGGTGGTGGCTACACCTTC
CDR3: CASTPIGGGGYTF

D: -
size: -
V: TRBV7-3
J: TRBJ2-1
DNA: TGTGCCAGCAGCGCCCGGACACTAGCAACTGAGAGGGATGAGCAGTTCTTC
CDR3: CASSARTLATERDEQFF

D: TRBD1
size: -
V: TRBV27
J: TRBJ2-5
DNA: TGTGCCAGCAGTTTATCGATGGGGACAGGCCAAGAGACCCAGTACTTC
CDR3: CASSLSMGTGQETQYF

D: TRBD1
size: many
V: TRBV7-3
J: TRBJ1-2
DNA: TGTGCCAGCAGCTTAATGGGACAGGGGGCGGATGGCTACACCTTC
CDR3: CASSLMGQGADGYTF

D: -
size: -
V: TRBV9
J: TRBJ2-7
DNA: TGTGCCAGCAGCGTAGACAGTGGCGAGCAGTACTTC
CDR3: CASSVDSGEQYF

D: -
size: -
V: TRBV14
J: TRBJ1-1
DNA: TGTGCCAGCAGCCAGCGCCGCGTGGCAGGAGACACTGAAGCTTTCTTT
CDR3: CASSQRRVAGDTEAFF

D: -
size: -
V: TRBV6-6
J: TRBJ2-1
DNA: TGTGCCAGCAGTTACTTGACAGTAAGCTCCTACAATGAGCAGTTCTTC
CDR3: CASSYLTVSSYNEQFF

D: TRBD1
size: -
V: TRBV28
J: TRBJ2-1
DNA: TGTGCCAGCAGTTTTAAAGGCAGGGGGTTCTACAATGAGCAGTTCTTC
CDR3: CASSFKGRGFYNEQFF

D: TRBD2
size: -
V: TRBV5-4
J: TRBJ2-3
DNA: TGTGCCAGCAGCCGCGGACTAGCGGGAGGAGATCCGCAGTATTTT
CDR3: CASSRGLAGGDPQYF

D: TRBD1
size: -
V: TRBV4-1
J: TRBJ1-2
DNA: TGCGCCAGCAGCCAAGGCCGACAGGGGGCGGATGGCTACACCTTC
CDR3: CASSQGRQGADGYTF

D: TRBD2
size: once
V: TRBV7-9
J: TRBJ2-7
DNA: TGTGCCAGCATTCCTTCAGGGACTACGAGCTCCTACGAGCAGTACTTC
CDR3: CASIPSGTTSSYEQYF

D: TRBD1
size: -
V: TRBV5-1
J: TRBJ1-1
DNA: TGCGCCAGCAGCTTGGGCCCGGCAGGGGGCAAAGGGGCGGACACTGAAGCTTTCTTT
CDR3: CASSLGPAGGKGADTEAFF

D: TRBD1
size: once
V: TRBV7-6
J: TRBJ2-7
DNA: TGTGCCAGCAGCTTAGCCCGGGACAGCGCCCTCGAGCAGTACTTC
CDR3: CASSLARDSALEQYF

D: TRBD1
size: -
V: TRBV4-2
J: TRBJ2-7
DNA: TGTGCCAGCAGCCCAAATCCGGGACAGGGGGCTTACGAGCAGTACTTC
CDR3: CASSPNPGQGAYEQYF

D: TRBD2
size: -
V: TRBV11-3
J: TRBJ2-1
DNA: TGTGCCAGCAGCTTAACTAGCGGGATCTCCTACAATGAGCAGTTCTTC
CDR3: CASSLTSGISYNEQFF

D: TRBD2
size: -
V: TRBV7-9
J: TRBJ2-1
DNA: TGTGCCAGCAGGCCTCCGGCGGGGGGGAGCTACAATGAGCAGTTCTTC
CDR3: CASRPPAGGSYNEQFF

D: -
size: -
V: TRBV5-1
J: TRBJ2-7
DNA: TGCGCCAGCAGCTTGGCCATAACAAATCCTTCCTACGAGCAGTACTTC
CDR3: CASSLAITNPSYEQYF

D: -
size: -
V: TRBV6-1
J: TRBJ1-5
DNA: TGTGCCAGCTACGACCTGCTATGGAGCAATCAGCCCCAGCATTTT
CDR3: CASYDLLWSNQPQHF

D: -
size: -
V: TRBV15
J: TRBJ1-2
DNA: TGTGCCACCAGCCAGGACTCGGGCAGGGGCTCAGCTAACTATGGCTACACCTTC
CDR3: CATSQDSGRGSANYGYTF

D: TRBD1
size: -
V: TRBV10-3
J: TRBJ1-1
DNA: TGTGCCATCAGCGACCGGCCCGGGACAGGATTGAACACTGAAGCTTTCTTT
CDR3: CAISDRPGTGLNTEAFF

D: -
size: -
V: TRBV10-1
J: TRBJ2-5
DNA: TGCGCCAGCAGTGATACGGCCCGGGCCCAGTACTTC
CDR3: CASSDTARAQYF

D: TRBD1
size: -
V: TRBV6-5
J: TRBJ1-2
DNA: TGTGCCGGCAGGGGGATACATGACCCTAACTATGGCTACACCTTC
CDR3: CAGRGIHDPNYGYTF

D: TRBD1
size: -
V: TRBV6-4
J: TRBJ2-2
DNA: TGTGCCAGCAGTGACTCGGGACAGGGGGCGGCCGGGGAGCTGTTTTTT
CDR3: CASSDSGQGAAGELFF

D: -
size: -
V: TRBV29-1
J: TRBJ2-3
DNA: TGCAGCGGACGGGTCACAGATACGCAGTATTTT
CDR3: CSGRVTDTQYF

D: -
size: once
V: TRBV7-9
J: TRBJ2-3
DNA: TGTGCCAGCAGCCAGACCGCCACAGATACGCAGTATTTT
CDR3: CASSQTATDTQYF

D: -
size: -
V: TRBV11-2
J: TRBJ2-1
DNA: TGTGCCAGCAGCTTAGCACTAGGGGGCAATGAGCAGTTCTTC
CDR3: CASSLALGGNEQFF